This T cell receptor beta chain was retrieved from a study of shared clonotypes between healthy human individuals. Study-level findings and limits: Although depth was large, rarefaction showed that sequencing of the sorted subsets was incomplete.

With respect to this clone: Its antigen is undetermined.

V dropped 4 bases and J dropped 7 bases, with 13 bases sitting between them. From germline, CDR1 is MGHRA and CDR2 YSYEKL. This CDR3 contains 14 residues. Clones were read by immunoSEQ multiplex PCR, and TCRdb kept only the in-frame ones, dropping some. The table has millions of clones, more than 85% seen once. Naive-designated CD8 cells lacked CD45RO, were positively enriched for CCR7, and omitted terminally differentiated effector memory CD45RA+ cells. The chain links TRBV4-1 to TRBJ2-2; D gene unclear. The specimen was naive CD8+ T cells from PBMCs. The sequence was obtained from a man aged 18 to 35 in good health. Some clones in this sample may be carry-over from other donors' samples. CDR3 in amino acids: CASSLLRVGGELFF. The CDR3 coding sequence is TGCGCCAGCAGCCTCCTTCGAGTTGGCGGGGAGCTGTTTTTT.